The sequence of this TCR beta chain was determined in a study of blood T cells in healthy people across ages. The CDR3 consists of 16 residues. Trimming pared 4 bases from V and 3 bases from J, leaving 18 bases between. Germline values: CDR1 SGHDN, CDR2 FVKESK. Each individual donor underwent a draw of roughly 10 milliliters of peripheral blood. Comments on this clonotype: Antigen specificity is unknown.

Together with a sample-barcoded 5' primer, a J-beta primer mix was included in a second PCR lasting about 6 to 11 cycles. A single record per CDR3 protein comes from TCRdb applying MiXCR to the 5' RACE reads. Of around 990,000 distinct CDR3 sequences listed, 35% to 40% were seen once; the top ten hold 13%. Whole-study results and caveats: Donor CMV status was unknown, possibly confounding expanded clonotype changes.

Input material: blood. The V and J genes are TRBV14 and TRBJ1-2; D might be TRBD1 (5 bases). The clonotype was recovered from a man aged 18 to 29 in good health. The CDR3 coding sequence is TGTGCCAGCAGCCTAAGGGCAGGGAGAAACGACTATGGCTACACCTTC. The encoded protein is CASSLRAGRNDYGYTF.